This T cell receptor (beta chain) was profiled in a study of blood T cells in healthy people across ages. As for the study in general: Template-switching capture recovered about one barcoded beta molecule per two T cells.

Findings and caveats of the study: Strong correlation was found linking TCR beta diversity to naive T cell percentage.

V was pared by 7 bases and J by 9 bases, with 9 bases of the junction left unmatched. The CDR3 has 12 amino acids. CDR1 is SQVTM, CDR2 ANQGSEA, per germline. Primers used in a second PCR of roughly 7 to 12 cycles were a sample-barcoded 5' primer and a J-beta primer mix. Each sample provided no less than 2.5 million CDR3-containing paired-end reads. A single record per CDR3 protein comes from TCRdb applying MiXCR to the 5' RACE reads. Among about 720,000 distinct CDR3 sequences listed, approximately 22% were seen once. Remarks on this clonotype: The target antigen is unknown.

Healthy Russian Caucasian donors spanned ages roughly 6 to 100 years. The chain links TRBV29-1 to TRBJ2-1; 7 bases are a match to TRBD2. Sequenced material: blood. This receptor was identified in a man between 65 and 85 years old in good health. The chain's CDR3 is CSGGGPTSEQFF. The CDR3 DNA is TGCAGCGGGGGGGGACCTACAAGTGAGCAGTTCTTC.